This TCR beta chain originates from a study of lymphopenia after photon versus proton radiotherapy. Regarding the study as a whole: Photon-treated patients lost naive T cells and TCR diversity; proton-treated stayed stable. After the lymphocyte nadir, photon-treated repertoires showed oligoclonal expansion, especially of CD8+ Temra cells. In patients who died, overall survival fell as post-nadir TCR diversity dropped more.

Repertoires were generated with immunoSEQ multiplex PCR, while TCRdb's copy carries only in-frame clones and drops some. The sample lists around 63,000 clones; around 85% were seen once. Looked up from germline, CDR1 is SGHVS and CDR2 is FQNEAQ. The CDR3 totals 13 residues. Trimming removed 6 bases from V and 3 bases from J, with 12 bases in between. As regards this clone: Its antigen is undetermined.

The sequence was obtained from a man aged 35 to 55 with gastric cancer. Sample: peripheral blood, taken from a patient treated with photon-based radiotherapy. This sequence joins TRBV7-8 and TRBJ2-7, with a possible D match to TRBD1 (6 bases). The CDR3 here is CASSRTAIYEQYF. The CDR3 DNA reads TGTGCCAGCAGTCGGACAGCCATCTACGAGCAGTACTTC.